This T cell receptor (beta chain) was identified in a study of T cells in women clearing cervical HPV infection. Background on the study: Blood came at first lesion visit for cases, post-clearance for controls.

All donors had a single incident cervical HPV16 infection, not prevalent. Germline CDR1 and CDR2: DFQATT and SNEGSKA (reference sequence). The V segment lost 5 bases and the J segment 7 bases; nucleotides outside the gene matches: 7. This CDR3 has 14 residues. Study results and caveats: Controls had more TRBV6-7 (approximately 0.16%) than cases (approximately 0.11%).

Of note for this clone: Its target is unknown. The CDR3 goes on 3 residues after the read ends, and that part is filled in from the germline J gene.

Average input was around 1,200 ng genomic DNA for immunoSEQ TCR beta CDR3 amplification. Assay used: immunoSEQ multiplex PCR; TCRdb lists only in-frame clones, some missing. This listing includes roughly 30,000 clones. V usage is TRBV20-1 and J usage is TRBJ2-1; TRBD2 matches 11 bases. Sample: blood buffy coat. This receptor was obtained from a woman between 18 and 69 years old with a cervical HPV16 infection that either progressed to CIN3+ or cleared (not recorded which). The DNA read from the CDR3 is TGCAGTGCTGACTTAGCGGGGGGGGTAAATGAG. Amino acid sequence: CSADLAGGVNE. The entire CDR3 sequence reads CSADLAGGVNEQFF.